The 6 T cell receptor beta chains below were found in one sample sequenced in a study of control samples from healthy donors and cancer patients. Clones were read by immunoSEQ multiplex PCR, and TCRdb kept only the in-frame ones, dropping some. The sample has roughly 130,000 clones, roughly 90% seen once; the top ten hold around 2.5%. The sample comprised blood. The receptors stem from a man younger than 35 in good health.

The count of this clone is one. The chain uses TRBV28 and TRBJ2-1, with TRBD2 matching over 9 bases. Germline values: CDR1 MDHEN, CDR2 SYDVKM. The CDR3 is 14 residues long. The trim removed 6 bases at V and 8 bases at J, leaving 8 bases unmatched. The CDR3, as DNA: TGTGCCAGCAGCAGGGCGGGGGGGTTCTATGAGCAGTTCTTC. It codes for CASSRAGGFYEQFF.

This chain uses TRBV11-3 with TRBJ1-1; maybe TRBD1 (6 bases). The CDR3 is 14 amino acids. The V end lost 4 bases, the J end lost 6 bases, and 15 bases lay between the germline ends. Per the germline V gene, CDR1 is SGHNT and CDR2 is YENEEA. CDR3 sequence (DNA): TGTGCCAGCAGCTCCACGGCCGAGGGGGCTGAAGCTTTCTTT. Translation: CASSSTAEGAEAFF.

This clone was found a few times. The V gene is TRBV6-1, the J gene TRBJ2-1; tentatively, D is TRBD2 (6 bases). CDR3 length equals 17 residues. Looked up from germline, CDR1 is MNHNS and CDR2 is SASEGT. Between the trimmed V and J ends, which lost 0 bases and 10 bases, there was a span of 22 bases. CDR3 sequence reads: CASSEARGHPELQEQFF. CDR3 nucleotide sequence: TGTGCCAGCAGTGAAGCGCGGGGTCACCCCGAGCTACAGGAGCAGTTCTTC.

Notes on this clone: The identical CDR3 is also encoded by other nucleotide sequences in the sample. The chain joins TRBV5-1 to TRBJ1-3; maybe TRBD1 (5 bases). This CDR3 contains 14 residues. The V gene's germline CDR1 is SGHRS and CDR2 YFSETQ. V was clipped by 4 bases and J by 1 base, with 9 bases between them. The CDR3 spells CASSQGSSGNTIYF. The CDR3 coding sequence is TGCGCCAGCAGCCAGGGTTCGTCTGGAAACACCATATATTTT.

The chain couples TRBV7-9 to TRBJ2-2, with 7 bases that match TRBD1. From germline, CDR1 is SEHNR and CDR2 FQNEAQ (reference sequence). This CDR3 is built from 17 residues. V dropped 5 bases and J dropped 3; count of bases not matched to a gene: 12. The CDR3 sequence: CASSPGSGTADTGELFF. The CDR3 coding sequence is TGTGCCAGCAGCCCTGGGTCTGGGACAGCGGACACCGGGGAGCTGTTTTTT.

J is TRBJ2-7 and V is TRBV11-3, with D possibly matching TRBD1 (6 bases). From germline, CDR1 is SGHNT and CDR2 YENEEA. The CDR3 is 13 residues long. V was pared by 5 bases and J by 1 base, with 9 bases between. The CDR3: CASSPDRSYEQYV. The CDR3, as DNA: TGTGCCAGCAGCCCGGACAGATCCTACGAGCAGTACGTC.